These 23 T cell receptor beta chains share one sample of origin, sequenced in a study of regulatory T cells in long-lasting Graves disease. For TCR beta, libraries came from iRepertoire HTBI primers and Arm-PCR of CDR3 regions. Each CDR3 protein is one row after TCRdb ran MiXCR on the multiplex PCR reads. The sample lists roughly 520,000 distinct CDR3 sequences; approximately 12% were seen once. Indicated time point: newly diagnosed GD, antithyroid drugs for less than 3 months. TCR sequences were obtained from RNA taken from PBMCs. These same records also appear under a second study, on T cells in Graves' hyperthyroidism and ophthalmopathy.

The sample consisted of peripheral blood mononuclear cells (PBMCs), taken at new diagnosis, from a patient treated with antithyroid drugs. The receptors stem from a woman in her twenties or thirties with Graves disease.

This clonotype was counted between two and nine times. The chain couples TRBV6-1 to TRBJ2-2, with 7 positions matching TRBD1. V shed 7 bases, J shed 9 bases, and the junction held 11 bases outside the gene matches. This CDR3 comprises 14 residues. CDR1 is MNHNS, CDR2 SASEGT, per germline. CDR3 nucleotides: TGTGCCAGCAAGACCGGGACAGTAGGTTGGGAGCTGTTTTTT. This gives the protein CASKTGTVGWELFF.

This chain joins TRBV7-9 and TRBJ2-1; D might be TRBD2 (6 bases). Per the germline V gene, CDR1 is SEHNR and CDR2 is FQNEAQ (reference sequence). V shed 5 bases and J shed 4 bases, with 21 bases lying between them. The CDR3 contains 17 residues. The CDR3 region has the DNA TGTGCCAGCAGCCAAGATCTGAGGACTGGGGGGTACAATGAGCAGTTCTTC. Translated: CASSQDLRTGGYNEQFF.

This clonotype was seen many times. CDR3 DNA: TGTGCCAGCAGAACTTTCACGGATGAGCAGTTCTTC. As protein: CASRTFTDEQFF. This sequence joins TRBV7-9 and TRBJ2-1, with D hard to call. The CDR3 length is 12 residues. V gave up 6 bases and J gave up 8 bases, with 11 bases separating them. Per germline, CDR1 SEHNR and CDR2 FQNEAQ (reference sequence).

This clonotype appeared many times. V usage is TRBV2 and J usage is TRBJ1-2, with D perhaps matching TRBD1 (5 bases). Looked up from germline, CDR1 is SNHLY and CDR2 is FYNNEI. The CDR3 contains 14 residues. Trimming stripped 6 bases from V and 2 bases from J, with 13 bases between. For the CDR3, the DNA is TGTGCCAGCAGCCCGACGAGGGGCAACTATGGCTACACCTTC. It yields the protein CASSPTRGNYGYTF.

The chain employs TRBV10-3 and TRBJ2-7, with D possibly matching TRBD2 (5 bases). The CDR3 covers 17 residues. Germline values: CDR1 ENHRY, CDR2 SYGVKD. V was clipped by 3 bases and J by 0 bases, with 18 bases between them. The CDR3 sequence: CAISDPSGGPASYEQYF. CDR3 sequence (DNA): TGTGCCATCAGTGACCCGAGTGGCGGGCCAGCCTCCTACGAGCAGTACTTC.

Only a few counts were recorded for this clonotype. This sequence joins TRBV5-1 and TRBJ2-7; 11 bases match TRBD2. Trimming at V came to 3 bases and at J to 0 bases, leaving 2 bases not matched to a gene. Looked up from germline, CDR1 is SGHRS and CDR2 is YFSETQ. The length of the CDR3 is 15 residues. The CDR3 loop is CASSWGTSGSYEQYF. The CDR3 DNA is TGCGCCAGCAGCTGGGGGACTAGCGGCTCCTACGAGCAGTACTTC.

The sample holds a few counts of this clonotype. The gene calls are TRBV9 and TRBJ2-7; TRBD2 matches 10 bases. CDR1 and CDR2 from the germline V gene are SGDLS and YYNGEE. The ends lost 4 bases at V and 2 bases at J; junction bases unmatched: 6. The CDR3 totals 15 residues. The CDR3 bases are TGTGCCAGCAGCCTGACTAGCGGGCTTGCCTACGAGCAGTACTTC. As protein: CASSLTSGLAYEQYF.

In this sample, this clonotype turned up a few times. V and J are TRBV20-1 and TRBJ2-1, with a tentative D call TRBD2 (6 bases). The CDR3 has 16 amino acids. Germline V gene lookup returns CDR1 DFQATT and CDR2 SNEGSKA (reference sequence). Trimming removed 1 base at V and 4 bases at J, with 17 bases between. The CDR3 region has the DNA TGCAGTGCTAGAGGCGGGACCCGGGACTTTTACAATGAGCAGTTCTTC. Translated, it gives CSARGGTRDFYNEQFF.

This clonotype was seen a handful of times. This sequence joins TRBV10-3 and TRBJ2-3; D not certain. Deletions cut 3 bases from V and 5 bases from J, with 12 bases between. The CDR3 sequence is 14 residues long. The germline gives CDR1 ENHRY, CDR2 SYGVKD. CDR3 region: CAISDLFSGDTQYF. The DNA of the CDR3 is TGTGCCATCAGTGACCTATTTTCGGGAGATACGCAGTATTTT.

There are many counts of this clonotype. CDR3 loop: CASSLNWFYEQYF. CDR3 DNA: TGTGCCAGCAGCTTAAACTGGTTCTACGAGCAGTACTTC. This chain joins TRBV7-2 and TRBJ2-7; no reliable D call. The CDR3 sequence is 13 residues long. Trimming cost V 2 bases and J 3 bases, with 8 bases left between them. Germline V lookup: CDR1 SGHTA, CDR2 FQGNSA.

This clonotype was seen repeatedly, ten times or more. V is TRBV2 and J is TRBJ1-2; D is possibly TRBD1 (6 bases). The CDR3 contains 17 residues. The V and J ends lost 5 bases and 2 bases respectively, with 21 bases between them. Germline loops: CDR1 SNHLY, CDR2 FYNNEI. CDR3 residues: CASSTRDTPPRNYGYTF. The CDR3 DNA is TGTGCCAGCAGTACCCGGGACACTCCGCCGAGGAACTATGGCTACACCTTC.

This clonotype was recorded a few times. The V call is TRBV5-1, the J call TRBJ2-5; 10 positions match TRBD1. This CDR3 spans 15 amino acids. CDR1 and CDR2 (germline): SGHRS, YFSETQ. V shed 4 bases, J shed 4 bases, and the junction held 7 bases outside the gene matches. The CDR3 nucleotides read TGCGCCAGCAGCAAACTGACAGGGGGCGCAGAGACCCAGTACTTC. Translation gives CASSKLTGGAETQYF.

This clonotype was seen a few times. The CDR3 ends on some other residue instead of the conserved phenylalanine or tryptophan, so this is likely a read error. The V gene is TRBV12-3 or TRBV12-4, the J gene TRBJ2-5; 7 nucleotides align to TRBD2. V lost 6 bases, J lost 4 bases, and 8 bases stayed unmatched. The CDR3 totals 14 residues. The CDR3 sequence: CASSRGRERETQYL. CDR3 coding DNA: TGTGCCAGCAGCCGCGGGAGAGAGAGAGAGACCCAGTACCTC.

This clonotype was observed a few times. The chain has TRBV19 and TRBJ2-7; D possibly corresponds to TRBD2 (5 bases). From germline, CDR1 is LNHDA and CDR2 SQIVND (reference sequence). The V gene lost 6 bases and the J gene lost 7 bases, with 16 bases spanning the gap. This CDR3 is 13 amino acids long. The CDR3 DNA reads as TGTGCCAGTAGCAACGACTGGGAGAAAGAGCAGTACTTC. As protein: CASSNDWEKEQYF.

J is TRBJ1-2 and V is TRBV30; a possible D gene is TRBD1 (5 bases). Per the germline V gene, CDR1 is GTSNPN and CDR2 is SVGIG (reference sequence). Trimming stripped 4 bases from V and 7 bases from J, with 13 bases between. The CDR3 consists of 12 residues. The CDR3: CAWNSGLGGYTF. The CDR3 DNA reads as TGTGCCTGGAACTCAGGGTTGGGTGGCTACACCTTC.

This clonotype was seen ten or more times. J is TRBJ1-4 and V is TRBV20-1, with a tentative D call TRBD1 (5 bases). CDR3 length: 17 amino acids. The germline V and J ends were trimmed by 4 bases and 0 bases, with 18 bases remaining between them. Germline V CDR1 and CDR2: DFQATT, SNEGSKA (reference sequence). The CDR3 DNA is TGCAGTGCTATCAATCCGGGACGGAAGGCAACTAATGAAAAACTGTTTTTT. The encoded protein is CSAINPGRKATNEKLFF.

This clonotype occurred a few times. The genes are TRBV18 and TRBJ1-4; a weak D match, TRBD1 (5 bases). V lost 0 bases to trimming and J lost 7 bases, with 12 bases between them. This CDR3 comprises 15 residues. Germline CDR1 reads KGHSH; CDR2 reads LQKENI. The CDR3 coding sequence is TGTGCCAGCTCACCACCGGGGGTTGCGGGTGAAAAACTGTTTTTT. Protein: CASSPPGVAGEKLFF.

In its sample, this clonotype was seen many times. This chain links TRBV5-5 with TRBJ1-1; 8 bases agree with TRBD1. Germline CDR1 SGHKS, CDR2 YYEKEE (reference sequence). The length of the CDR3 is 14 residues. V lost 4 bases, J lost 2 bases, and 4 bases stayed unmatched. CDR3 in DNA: TGTGCCAGCAGCATGACAGGGGTAAACACTGAAGCTTTCTTT. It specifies CASSMTGVNTEAFF.

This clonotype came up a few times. CDR3 bases: TGTGCCACCAGCAGAACGGGACAGCCCTACAATGAGCAGTTCTTC. Translating it yields CATSRTGQPYNEQFF. The gene calls are TRBV15 and TRBJ2-1, with 7 positions matching TRBD1. The ends lost 2 bases at V and 2 bases at J; junction bases unmatched: 3. Germline lookup yields CDR1 LNHNV and CDR2 YYDKDF (reference sequence). The length of the CDR3 is 15 residues.

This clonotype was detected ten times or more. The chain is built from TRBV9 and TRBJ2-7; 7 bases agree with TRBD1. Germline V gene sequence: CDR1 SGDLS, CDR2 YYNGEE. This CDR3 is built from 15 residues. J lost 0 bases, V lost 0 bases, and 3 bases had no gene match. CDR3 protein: CASSVAGQSSYEQYF. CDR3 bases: TGTGCCAGCAGCGTAGCGGGACAGAGCTCCTACGAGCAGTACTTC. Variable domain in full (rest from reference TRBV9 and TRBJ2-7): DSGVTQTPKHLITATGQRVTLRCSPRSGDLSVYWYQQSLDQGLQFLIQYYNGEERAKGNILERFSAQQFPDLHSELNLSSLELGDSALYFCASSVAGQSSYEQYFGPGTRLTVT.

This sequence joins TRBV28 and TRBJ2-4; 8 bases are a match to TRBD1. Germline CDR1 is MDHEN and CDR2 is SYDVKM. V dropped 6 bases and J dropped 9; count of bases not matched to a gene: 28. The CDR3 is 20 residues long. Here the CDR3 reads CASSLAPGTGAGEGATIQYF. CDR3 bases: TGTGCCAGCAGCTTAGCGCCCGGGACAGGAGCAGGTGAAGGGGCGACCATTCAGTACTTC. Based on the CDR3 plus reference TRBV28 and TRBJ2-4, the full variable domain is DVKVTQSSRYLVKRTGEKVFLECVQDMDHENMFWYRQDPGLGLRLIYFSYDVKMKEKGDIPEGYSVSREKKERFSLILESASTNQTSMYLCASSLAPGTGAGEGATIQYFGAGTRLSVL.

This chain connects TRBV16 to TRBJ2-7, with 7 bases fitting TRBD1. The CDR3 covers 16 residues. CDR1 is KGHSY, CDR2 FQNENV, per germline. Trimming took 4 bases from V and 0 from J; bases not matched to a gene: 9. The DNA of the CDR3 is TGTGCCAGCAGCCCACAGCCGGGACAGTACTCCTACGAGCAGTACTTC. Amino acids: CASSPQPGQYSYEQYF.

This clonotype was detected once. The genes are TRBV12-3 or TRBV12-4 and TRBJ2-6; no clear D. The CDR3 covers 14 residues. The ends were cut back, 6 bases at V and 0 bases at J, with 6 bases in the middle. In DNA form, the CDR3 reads TGTGCCAGCAGACCGGACTCTGGGGCCAACGTCCTGACTTTC. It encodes CASRPDSGANVLTF.